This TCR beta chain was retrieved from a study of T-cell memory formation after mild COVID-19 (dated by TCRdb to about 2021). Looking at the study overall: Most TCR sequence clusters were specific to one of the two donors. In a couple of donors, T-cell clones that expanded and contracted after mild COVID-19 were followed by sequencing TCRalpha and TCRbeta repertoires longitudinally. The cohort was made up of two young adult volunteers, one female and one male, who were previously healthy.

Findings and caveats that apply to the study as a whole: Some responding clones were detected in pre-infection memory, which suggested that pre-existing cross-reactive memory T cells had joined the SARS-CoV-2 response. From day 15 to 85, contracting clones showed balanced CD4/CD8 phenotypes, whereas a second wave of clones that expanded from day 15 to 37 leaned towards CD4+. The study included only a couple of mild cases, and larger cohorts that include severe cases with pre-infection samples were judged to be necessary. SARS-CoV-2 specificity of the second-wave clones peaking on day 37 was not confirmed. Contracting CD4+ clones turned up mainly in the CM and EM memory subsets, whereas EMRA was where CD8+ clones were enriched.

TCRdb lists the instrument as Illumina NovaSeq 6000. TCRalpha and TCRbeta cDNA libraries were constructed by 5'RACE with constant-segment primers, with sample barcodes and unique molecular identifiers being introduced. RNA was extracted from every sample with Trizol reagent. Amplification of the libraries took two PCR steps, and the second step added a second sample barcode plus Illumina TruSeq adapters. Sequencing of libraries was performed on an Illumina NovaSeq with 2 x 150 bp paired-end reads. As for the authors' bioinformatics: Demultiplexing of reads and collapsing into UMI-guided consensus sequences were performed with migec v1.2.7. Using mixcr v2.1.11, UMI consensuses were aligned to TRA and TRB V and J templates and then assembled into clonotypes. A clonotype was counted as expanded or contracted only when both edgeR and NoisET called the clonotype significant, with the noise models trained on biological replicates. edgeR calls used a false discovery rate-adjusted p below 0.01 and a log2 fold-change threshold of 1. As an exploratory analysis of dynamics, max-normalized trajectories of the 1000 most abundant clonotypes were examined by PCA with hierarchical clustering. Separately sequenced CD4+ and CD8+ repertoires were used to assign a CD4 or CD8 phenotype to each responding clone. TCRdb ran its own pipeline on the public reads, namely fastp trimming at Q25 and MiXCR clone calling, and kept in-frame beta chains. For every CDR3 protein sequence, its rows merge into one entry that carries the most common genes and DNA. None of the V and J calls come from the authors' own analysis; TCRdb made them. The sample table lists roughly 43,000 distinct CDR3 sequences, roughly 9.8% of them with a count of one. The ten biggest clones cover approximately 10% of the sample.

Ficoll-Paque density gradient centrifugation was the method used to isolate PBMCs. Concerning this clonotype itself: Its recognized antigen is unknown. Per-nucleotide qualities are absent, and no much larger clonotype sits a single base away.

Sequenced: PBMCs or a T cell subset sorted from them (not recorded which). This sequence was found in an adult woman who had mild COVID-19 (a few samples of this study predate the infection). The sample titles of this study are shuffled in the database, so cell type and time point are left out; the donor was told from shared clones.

In nucleotides, the sequence is TGCAGTGCTAGAGATCCAGCGGAGTCCTACAATGAGCAGTTCTTC. This is translated as CSARDPAESYNEQFF. Recombination connected TRBV20-1 to TRBJ2-1; a weak D assignment points to TRBD2 (5 bases agree). CDR1 DFQATT and CDR2 SNEGSKA were looked up in the germline V gene (reference sequence). The CDR3 runs 15 amino acids, cysteine and phenylalanine included. The retained sequence is limited to the CDR3, 45 bases, with the frame set at the first base. V and J are truncated by 0 bases and 1 base respectively, leaving an intervening sequence of 10 bases.